The next 8 T cell receptor beta chains were all read from a single sample in a study of Graves' ophthalmopathy and Graves' hyperthyroidism. Amplification from RNA transcripts yielded the TCR beta CDR3 regions. First-round RT-PCR employed HTBI primers, with a second-round multiplex PCR after it. TCRdb ran MiXCR on the multiplex PCR reads and lists one entry per CDR3 protein. The sample consists of approximately 380,000 distinct CDR3 sequences, roughly 20% of them appearing once. The specimen was peripheral blood. These receptors all come from a young woman with stable Graves' hyperthyroidism.

This clonotype was found many times. CDR3 residues: CASSPGVWDRGQNTEAFF. CDR3 coding DNA: TGTGCCAGCAGCCCCGGGGTGTGGGACAGGGGGCAGAACACTGAAGCTTTCTTT. The rearrangement links TRBV4-2 to TRBJ1-1; 12 bases line up with TRBD1. The CDR3 is made up of 18 amino acids. Trimming at V came to 4 bases and at J to 1 base, leaving 10 bases not matched to a gene. Germline V gene lookup returns CDR1 LGHNA and CDR2 YNFKEQ.

This clonotype was seen repeatedly, ten times or more. V is TRBV12-3 or TRBV12-4 and J is TRBJ1-5; 7 bases map to TRBD1. The CDR3 has 16 residues. Trimming cost V 2 bases and J 0 bases; bases outside gene matches: 4. CDR3 sequence reads: CASSLSGQHSNQPQHF. CDR3 in DNA: TGTGCCAGCAGTTTATCGGGACAGCATAGCAATCAGCCCCAGCATTTT.

This clonotype was counted at least ten times. Since the CDR3 does not end with the conserved phenylalanine or tryptophan, this likely comes from a read error. The chain has TRBV19 and TRBJ2-7; TRBD1 matches 9 bases. Losses at the gene ends were 6 bases for V and 2 bases for J; bases not matched to a gene: 5. Per germline, CDR1 LNHDA and CDR2 SQIVND (reference sequence). CDR3 length equals 14 residues. The CDR3 reads CASSRDRETYEQYS. In nucleotides, the CDR3 is TGTGCCAGTAGCCGGGACAGGGAGACCTACGAGCAGTACTCC.

This clonotype was seen repeatedly, ten times or more. The rearrangement links TRBV29-1 to TRBJ2-5, with TRBD2 identical over 8 bases. This CDR3 has 14 amino acids. After removal of 0 bases from V and 4 bases from J, the junction contained 4 bases not matched to a gene. The germline V gene has CDR1 SQVTM and CDR2 ANQGSEA. The CDR3 DNA reads TGCAGCGTTGAAGAAGGGACTAGAAGAGAGACCCAGTACTTC. It is translated as CSVEEGTRRETQYF.

This clonotype has ten or more counts. The V gene is TRBV13, the J gene TRBJ2-5, with D possibly TRBD1 on 5 matching bases. This CDR3 spans 14 amino acids. The germline gives CDR1 PRHDT, CDR2 FYEKMQ (reference sequence). With 3 bases removed from V and 6 bases from J, the gap between germline ends came to 14 bases. The CDR3 is CASSFRGRAKTQYF. CDR3 nucleotide sequence: TGTGCCAGCAGCTTCCGCGGCAGGGCGAAGACCCAGTACTTC.

This clonotype was seen ten or more times. The chain uses TRBV28 and TRBJ2-5; D gene ambiguous. V shed 2 bases and J shed 1 base, with 8 bases lying between them. This CDR3 spans 14 amino acids. Looked up from germline, CDR1 is MDHEN and CDR2 is SYDVKM. CDR3: CASSLGWVQETQYF. The CDR3 DNA reads TGTGCCAGCAGTTTAGGGTGGGTCCAAGAGACCCAGTACTTC.

This clonotype was counted at least ten times. The chain carries TRBV7-9 and TRBJ2-7; D is undetermined. The CDR3 spans 13 residues. V lost 1 base to trimming and J lost 3 bases, with 7 bases between them. The germline V gene has CDR1 SEHNR and CDR2 FQNEAQ (reference sequence). CDR3 sequence: CASSLGHYYEQYF. The CDR3 region has the DNA TGTGCCAGCAGCTTAGGGCACTACTACGAGCAGTACTTC.

This clonotype was seen at least ten times. This rearrangement joins TRBV11-2 to TRBJ1-1, with D tentatively TRBD1 (5 bases). V lost 5 bases to trimming and J lost 1 base, with 8 bases between them. The CDR3 is 13 residues long. Germline V gene lookup returns CDR1 SGHAT and CDR2 FQNNGV. The chain's CDR3 is CASSQDKNTEAFF. The DNA of the CDR3 is TGTGCCAGCAGCCAGGACAAGAACACTGAAGCTTTCTTT. Full variable domain (outside the CDR3, taken from reference TRBV11-2 and TRBJ1-1): EAGVAQSPRYKIIEKRQSVAFWCNPISGHATLYWYQQILGQGPKLLIQFQNNGVVDDSQLPKDRFSAERLKGVDSTLKIQPAKLEDSAVYLCASSQDKNTEAFFGQGTRLTVV.